This is a list of T cell receptor beta chains from one sample in a study of CD8 T cells in ankylosing spondylitis. TCRdb itself ran the 5' RACE reads through MiXCR, one entry per CDR3 protein. The data show a few hundred thousand distinct CDR3 sequences, with about 20% seen just once and about 4% held by the top ten. Sequenced sample: blood, either unsorted or a sorted T cell fraction (not recorded which). The receptors here all came from a female donor with ankylosing spondylitis or in good health (not recorded which). CDR3s include the opening cysteine and the closing phenylalanine or tryptophan. The D gene is left open where the match is weak. A row's size may be missing; if present it is once, few, many or a size class.

>-|TRBJ2-2|few|TRBV4-3
CASSQDWETVNRGELFF
TGCGCCAGCAGCCAAGATTGGGAGACAGTTAACCGCGGGGAGCTGTTTTTT
>-|TRBJ2-7|few|TRBV6-5
CASSLQAVGEQYF
TGTGCCAGCAGTCTACAGGCGGTGGGGGAGCAGTACTTC
>-|TRBJ2-5|-|TRBV24-1
CATSGVGRGVSETQYF
TGTGCCACCAGTGGTGTGGGAAGGGGAGTCAGCGAGACCCAGTACTTC
>-|TRBJ1-6|few|TRBV25-1
CASKETAYNSPLHF
TGTGCCAGCAAGGAGACCGCTTATAATTCACCCCTCCACTTT
>TRBD2|TRBJ2-5|-|TRBV10-3
CAFSDLLSTSGRGETQYF
TGTGCCTTCAGTGATCTTTTAAGTACTAGCGGGAGAGGAGAGACCCAGTACTTC
>TRBD2|TRBJ2-1|once|TRBV27
CASSFRLAPSSYNEQFF
TGTGCCAGCAGTTTTAGACTAGCTCCGAGCTCCTACAATGAGCAGTTCTTC
>-|TRBJ2-1|few|TRBV7-9
CASSPTALQGHEQFF
TGTGCCAGCAGCCCAACGGCCCTCCAGGGCCATGAGCAGTTCTTC
>-|TRBJ2-3|-|TRBV7-6
CASSSGAVTDTQYF
TGTGCCAGCAGCTCGGGTGCGGTCACAGATACGCAGTATTTT
>TRBD2|TRBJ2-3|many|TRBV20-1
CSAPLAEGVTSTDTQYF
TGCAGTGCTCCACTAGCGGAGGGGGTGACTAGCACAGATACGCAGTATTTT
>-|TRBJ1-5|-|TRBV7-6
CASSFTRDQPQHF
TGTGCCAGCAGCTTTACGCGAGATCAGCCCCAGCATTTT
>-|TRBJ1-1|-|TRBV12-3/TRBV12-4
CASSSRGGVGAFF
TGTGCCAGCAGTTCCCGGGGGGGGGTTGGAGCTTTCTTT
>-|TRBJ2-1|-|TRBV7-3
CASSPSPGPRSYNEQFF
TGTGCCAGCAGCCCAAGTCCGGGACCCCGCTCCTACAATGAGCAGTTCTTC
>TRBD1|TRBJ2-1|many|TRBV6-2/TRBV6-3
CASSYAQGALNEQFF
TGTGCCAGCAGTTATGCCCAGGGGGCTTTGAATGAGCAGTTCTTC
>TRBD2|TRBJ2-2|-|TRBV11-2
CASSPRSRLAGPGELFF
TGTGCCAGCAGCCCGAGATCAAGACTAGCGGGGCCCGGGGAGCTGTTTTTT
>TRBD2|TRBJ2-7|few|TRBV20-1
CALGGSYEQYF
TGCGCCCTTGGCGGGAGTTACGAGCAGTACTTC
>-|TRBJ2-1|-|TRBV3-1
CASSRRLDEQFF
TGTGCCAGCAGCCGACGCTTAGATGAGCAGTTCTTC
>TRBD1|TRBJ1-1|few|TRBV4-3
CASSPTGERGKAFF
TGCGCCAGCAGCCCTACAGGGGAAAGGGGGAAAGCTTTCTTT
>TRBD2|TRBJ2-3|-|TRBV2
CASNPLLAGGGDTQYF
TGTGCCAGCAACCCCCTTCTAGCGGGCGGGGGGGATACGCAGTATTTT
>TRBD2|TRBJ2-5|few|TRBV20-1
CSARVVLAGDGETQYF
TGCAGTGCTAGAGTGGTACTAGCGGGAGATGGGGAGACCCAGTACTTC
>-|TRBJ2-3|few|TRBV19
CASSIGGTDTQYF
TGTGCCAGTAGTATAGGAGGCACAGATACGCAGTATTTT
>-|TRBJ2-7|-|TRBV27
CASSTGTNYEQYF
TGTGCCAGCTCTACAGGGACTAACTACGAGCAGTACTTC
>-|TRBJ2-2|-|TRBV10-3
CATCRDQILGLRPGELFF
TGTGCCACCTGCCGGGACCAGATCCTGGGGCTACGACCCGGGGAGCTGTTTTTT
>-|TRBJ2-1|many|TRBV18
CASSQGLRNEQFF
TGTGCCAGCTCACAAGGACTCCGCAATGAGCAGTTCTTC
>-|TRBJ2-1|-|TRBV9
CASSPTTTSYNEQFF
TGTGCCAGCAGTCCTACTACCACCTCGTACAATGAGCAGTTCTTC
>-|TRBJ1-2|few|TRBV7-2
CASSFGRSGRGNYGYTF
TGTGCCAGCAGCTTTGGCAGATCAGGGAGGGGTAACTATGGCTACACCTTC
>-|TRBJ1-5|-|TRBV29-1
CSVGEGVGQPQHF
TGCAGCGTTGGAGAGGGAGTGGGTCAGCCCCAGCATTTT
>-|TRBJ2-3|-|TRBV24-1
CATSSGLVGTQYF
TGTGCCACCAGTTCGGGTCTGGTCGGTACGCAGTATTTT
>TRBD1|TRBJ2-7|-|TRBV12-3/TRBV12-4
CASSLGDRDHEQYF
TGTGCCAGCAGTCTGGGGGACAGGGACCACGAGCAGTACTTC
>TRBD2|TRBJ2-1|many|TRBV5-1
CASSLDVGRGDEQFF
TGCGCCAGCAGCTTGGACGTCGGGAGGGGGGATGAGCAGTTCTTC
>-|TRBJ2-1|few|TRBV24-1
CATSDLNNEQFF
TGTGCCACCAGTGACCTGAACAATGAGCAGTTCTTC
>TRBD2|TRBJ2-1|-|TRBV5-6
CASSLVRLAAYNEQFF
TGTGCCAGCAGCTTGGTTCGGCTAGCGGCCTACAATGAGCAGTTCTTC
>-|TRBJ1-1|-|TRBV5-1
CASSSVLLSEAFF
TGCGCCAGCAGCTCGGTCCTGCTCAGTGAAGCTTTCTTT
>-|TRBJ2-1|few|TRBV20-1
CSAVLGAPAYNEQFF
TGCAGTGCTGTCTTAGGGGCCCCTGCCTACAATGAGCAGTTCTTC
>TRBD2|TRBJ2-1|-|TRBV27
CASRGAPSGRGYNEQFF
TGTGCCAGCAGGGGGGCACCTAGCGGGAGGGGATACAATGAGCAGTTCTTC
>-|TRBJ2-1|-|TRBV27
CASSPWGGSSNEQFF
TGTGCCAGCAGCCCCTGGGGTGGGAGTAGCAATGAGCAGTTCTTC
>-|TRBJ2-5|-|TRBV5-1
CASTLGAEEETQYF
TGCGCCAGCACCTTGGGCGCCGAGGAAGAGACCCAGTACTTC
>-|TRBJ2-7|-|TRBV20-1
CSSLSRVSPYEQYF
TGCAGTTCTCTAAGCCGGGTCTCACCCTACGAGCAGTACTTC
>-|TRBJ2-1|-|TRBV5-6
CASSPHGDWGWRNNEQFF
TGTGCCAGCAGCCCACACGGGGACTGGGGATGGCGGAACAATGAGCAGTTCTTC
>-|TRBJ1-2|few|TRBV19
CASRTIRGTNYGYTF
TGTGCCAGTAGAACAATCAGGGGAACTAACTATGGCTACACCTTC
>-|TRBJ1-1|few|TRBV10-3
CAIRQEPGTEAFF
TGTGCCATCAGACAAGAACCCGGCACTGAAGCTTTCTTT
>-|TRBJ2-3|many|TRBV12-3/TRBV12-4
CASSPLGIDTQYF
TGTGCCAGCAGTCCTTTAGGCATAGATACGCAGTATTTT
>TRBD2|TRBJ2-1|-|TRBV5-1
CASSLEPGGSYNEQFF
TGCGCCAGCAGCTTGGAACCGGGAGGATCCTACAATGAGCAGTTCTTC
>-|TRBJ2-1|-|TRBV29-1
CSGQGPLSSYNEQFF
TGCAGCGGTCAAGGTCCGCTAAGCTCCTACAATGAGCAGTTCTTC
>TRBD2|TRBJ2-7|few|TRBV20-1
CSATPSGRVAQYF
TGCAGTGCGACCCCCAGCGGGAGGGTTGCGCAGTACTTC
>TRBD2|TRBJ2-7|-|TRBV6-2/TRBV6-3
CASTRPKTGLVYEQYF
TGTGCCAGCACCCGACCAAAAACGGGACTAGTCTACGAGCAGTACTTC
>-|TRBJ1-2|many|TRBV12-3/TRBV12-4
CASRGSGYGYTF
TGTGCCAGCAGGGGGTCGGGCTATGGCTACACCTTC
>-|TRBJ2-2|many|TRBV27
CASSSGQTGELFF
TGTGCCAGCAGTTCCGGACAAACCGGGGAGCTGTTTTTT
>-|TRBJ2-1|-|TRBV7-2
CASSLDRAHGNEQFF
TGTGCCAGCAGCTTAGACAGGGCTCACGGCAATGAGCAGTTCTTC
>TRBD1|TRBJ1-5|-|TRBV6-2/TRBV6-3
CASRAGTGNNQPQHF
TGTGCCAGCAGGGCCGGGACAGGGAACAATCAGCCCCAGCATTTT
>-|TRBJ2-7|few|TRBV6-5
CASSYSVGTWEQYF
TGTGCCAGCAGTTACTCGGTCGGGACTTGGGAGCAGTACTTC
>-|TRBJ2-1|many|TRBV6-5
CASSYYGDRGEQFF
TGTGCCAGCAGTTACTACGGGGACCGGGGTGAGCAGTTCTTC
>TRBD1|TRBJ2-2|-|TRBV19
CASSMNRDRADTGELFF
TGTGCCAGTAGTATGAACCGGGACAGGGCGGACACCGGGGAGCTGTTTTTT
>TRBD1|TRBJ1-4|-|TRBV5-1
CASSVQGGREEKLFF
TGCGCCAGCAGCGTACAGGGGGGACGAGAGGAAAAACTGTTTTTT
>TRBD1|TRBJ2-7|few|TRBV27
CASSVTGTYEQYF
TGTGCCAGCAGCGTGACAGGGACATACGAGCAGTACTTC
>-|TRBJ1-1|-|TRBV5-6
CASSLAGVSLSTEAFF
TGTGCCAGCAGCTTGGCGGGGGTAAGTCTGAGCACTGAAGCTTTCTTT
>-|TRBJ1-2|-|TRBV24-1
CATSDEKGYTF
TGTGCCACCAGTGATGAGAAGGGCTACACCTTC
>-|TRBJ2-4|many|TRBV29-1
CSVLWRNIQYF
TGCAGCGTACTATGGAGGAACATTCAGTACTTC